This TCR beta chain was profiled in a study of T cell responses to AZD1222 COVID-19 vaccine. Broader study findings: Spike as a whole was targeted by vaccine-associated CD4 TCRs, dominant at 160-218 and 743-854.

Sequenced by immunoSEQ multiplex PCR; TCRdb stores in-frame clones only, minus some. Among 130,000 or so clones listed, approximately 94% were seen once. A word on this clone: What it recognizes is unknown.

CDR1 is MNHEY, CDR2 SVGEGT, per germline. The germline V and J ends were trimmed by 5 bases and 10 bases, with 12 bases remaining between them. There are 12 residues in the CDR3. This receptor was taken from an adult in good health. The sequencing here drew on peripheral blood, taken on day 0 of AZD1222 vaccination. This rearrangement joins TRBV6-2 or TRBV6-3 to TRBJ2-1, with a possible D match to TRBD2 (5 bases). CDR3 in amino acids: CASSVGVGEQFF. In DNA, the CDR3 is TGTGCCAGCAGTGTCGGGGTAGGCGAGCAGTTCTTC.